This T cell receptor (beta chain) appears in the sequencing data of a study of shared clonotypes between healthy human individuals (dated by TCRdb to about 2020). For the wider study: Two women and a few men aged 18 to 49 years were included in the cohort. For each donor, three plates each were used for CD4 naive and CD4 memory, two plates were used for CD8 naive, and one plate was used for CD8 memory. Each donor's leukapheresis produced roughly between about 0.85 and 10 billion PBMCs. To estimate repertoire size and how much clonotypes are shared between individuals, the study performed deep sequencing of blood TCR repertoires from about 5 healthy adults. Different laboratories and diverse techniques were used to prepare libraries and sequence TCR repertoires, to increase sequencing depth and limit assay-specific biases. Findings and caveats that apply to the study as a whole: Based on pairwise subsampling, the degree of clonotype sharing among donors was expected to be affected by sequencing depth. Clonotypes shared by all four sorted-subset donors showed higher generation probabilities than non-shared clonotypes. Sampling was restricted to blood, and TCR repertoires in tissues likely differ from the TCR repertoires found in blood. Across several donors, approximately 5% of naive CD4, 3.5% of naive CD8, roughly 2.3% of memory CD4, and approximately 0.4% of memory CD8 clonotypes were shared. Larger estimated clonotype richness was generally found for naive subsets than for memory subsets. Because the study included only a small number of donors, the genetic and exposure-history diversity represented was limited. Incomplete sequencing was indicated by rarefaction of sorted-subset datasets, despite the large sequencing depth.

The donors were healthy, HIV-negative adults with no recently reported acute infections or vaccinations. All donors were Caucasian adults living in Nashville, Tennessee, USA. Magnetic negative selection was used to enrich CD4+ T cells, after which naive cells were positively selected on CD45RA and the negative fraction became the memory subset. Blood was collected by leukapheresis, and PBMCs were isolated by Ficoll-Histopaque density gradient centrifugation and then cryopreserved in liquid nitrogen vapor phase. Analytical flow cytometry was used to check the purity and quantity of each magnetically sorted T cell population. Genomic DNA was isolated from each sorted fraction and quantified by UV absorbance on a Nanodrop 2000c. With respect to this clone: This clone's antigen is unknown. Per-base quality was not reported, and no clone a single base away is much larger than it.

TCR CDR3 regions were amplified from genomic DNA by multiplex PCR using the deep immunoSEQ assay. For each cell subset, the extracted genomic DNA was distributed evenly across all wells of several immunoSEQ 96-well plates, and each plate served as one replicate. For sorted subsets, 150 to 200 ng genomic DNA, equal to 30,000 to 35,000 T cell genomes, was loaded into each replicate PCR. The purified libraries were quantified using a Qubit 3.0 fluorometer, sized with a Bioanalyzer 2100, and then quantified again using the KAPA Library Quantification kit. Each immunoSEQ 96-well plate was sequenced on its own single-read 150-cycle Illumina NextSeq 550 flow cell. The authors processed their data as follows. Because the immunoSEQ output held only junctional sequences and lacked quality scores, the filtering could not match the filtering applied to full-length reads. Sequences were annotated with PyIR, a Python wrapper for IgBLAST v1.9, and V/J genes and CDR3 were assigned using IMGT germline references. Reads were filtered out if the reads had weak V/J assignments (E-value above 1e-6), no CDR3, stop codons, out-of-frame junctions, or ambiguous translated residues. V3J clonotypes were defined by identical inferred V gene, J gene, and CDR3 amino acid sequence. Percentage overlap between repertoires was calculated by dividing the number of shared unique clonotypes by the size of the smaller repertoire. RTK rarefaction, the Chao1 estimator, and Recon v2.1 estimates of unobserved clonotypes were used to assess repertoire richness. Generation probabilities were computed with OLGA for all TCRbeta clonotypes obtained by the gDNA method from several donors. TCRdb took this table from immuneACCESS and kept in-frame rearrangements with V and J called. Such tables lack part of the clones; where checked against another copy, unresolved V genes explain under half of the gap, and the rest is unexplained. The DNA gave D and trimming, while V, J and clone size come from that table. The sample table records 1 million to 1.3 million clones; 78% of these occur just once. The ten biggest clones cover 0.61% of the sample.

CDR1 and CDR2 are read off the germline V gene (reference sequence) as DFQATT and SNEGSKA. The CDR3 numbers 10 residues from cysteine through phenylalanine. This entry keeps only the CDR3 DNA: 30 bases, framed from base 1. V drops 6 bases and J drops 8 bases, leaving 8 bases in between. The rearrangement combines TRBV20-1 with TRBJ2-1; the best D guess is TRBD2, with 5 bases matching. Source material: memory CD4+ T cells from PBMCs. The sample's cell subset or site label is to be understood as: CD45RA-negative fraction. The sequence derives from a man between 18 and 35 years old in good health. Some clones in this sample may be carry-over from other donors' samples. At the DNA level, the sequence is TGCAGTGCCGGGGTCCATGAGCAGTTCTTC. Translation gives CSAGVHEQFF.